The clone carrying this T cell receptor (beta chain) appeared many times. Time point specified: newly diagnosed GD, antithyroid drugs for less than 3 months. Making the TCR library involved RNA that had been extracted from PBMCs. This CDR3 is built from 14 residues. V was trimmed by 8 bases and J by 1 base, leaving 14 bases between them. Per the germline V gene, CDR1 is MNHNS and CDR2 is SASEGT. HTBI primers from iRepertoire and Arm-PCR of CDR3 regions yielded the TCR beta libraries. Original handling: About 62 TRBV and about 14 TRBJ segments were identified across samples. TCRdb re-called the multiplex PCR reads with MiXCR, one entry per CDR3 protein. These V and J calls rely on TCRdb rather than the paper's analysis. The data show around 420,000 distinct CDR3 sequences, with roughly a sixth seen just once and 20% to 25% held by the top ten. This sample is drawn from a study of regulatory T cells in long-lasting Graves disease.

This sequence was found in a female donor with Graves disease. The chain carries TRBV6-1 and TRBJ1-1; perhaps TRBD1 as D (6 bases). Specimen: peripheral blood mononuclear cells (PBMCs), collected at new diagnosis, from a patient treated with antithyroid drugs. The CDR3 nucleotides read TGTGCCAGCTACCTGGGGGGCGGGAACACTGAAGCTTTCTTT. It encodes CASYLGGGNTEAFF.